This entry is about one T cell receptor (beta chain). CDR1 is SGHAT and CDR2 is FQDESV in the germline V gene (reference sequence). There are 14 residues in the CDR3. V shed 6 bases and J shed 3 bases, with 15 bases lying between them. The data derive from a study of blood T cell repertoires in COVID-19. In the study's own analysis: How many nucleated cells were present was estimated from reference gene primer amplification. Data came from immunoSEQ multiplex PCR; TCRdb stores just in-frame clones and leaves some out. Clone size and V and J calls were adopted from that table, with D and trimming inferred from the DNA. The sample consists of more than 150,000 clones, 70% to 90% of them appearing once.

The receptor's source is a woman in her sixties or seventies with acute or convalescent COVID-19. The chain is built from TRBV11-1 and TRBJ2-7; D is perhaps TRBD1 (6 bases). The sample taken for sequencing was peripheral blood. The CDR3 is CASRSHRDNYEQYF. DNA for the CDR3: TGTGCCAGCAGGTCTCACAGGGATAACTACGAGCAGTACTTC.